Below are 23 T cell receptor beta chains sequenced from a single sample in a study of blood T cell repertoires in COVID-19. Produced via immunoSEQ multiplex PCR; TCRdb's table is partial and in-frame only. The table includes approximately 50,000 clones, about 81% detected once. The sample comprised peripheral blood. Receptors originate from a man in his fifties or sixties with COVID-19, enrolled during active disease.

The chain joins TRBV5-6 to TRBJ2-5; D possibly corresponds to TRBD1 (6 bases). The CDR3 loop spans 16 amino acids. Germline V CDR1 and CDR2: SGHDT, YYEEEE. The ends were cut back, 1 base at V and 3 bases at J, with 16 bases in the middle. The CDR3 protein is CASSLSRRTAKETQYF. DNA for the CDR3: TGTGCCAGCAGCTTGAGTCGTCGGACAGCCAAAGAGACCCAGTACTTC.

The chain is built from TRBV30 and TRBJ2-7; D might be TRBD2 (5 bases). Per the germline V gene, CDR1 is GTSNPN and CDR2 is SVGIG (reference sequence). The CDR3 extends over 11 amino acids. V dropped 4 bases and J dropped 2 bases, with 6 bases sitting between them. CDR3 sequence (DNA): TGTGCCTGGAAGCGGACCTACGAGCAGTACTTC. It is translated as CAWKRTYEQYF.

The J gene is TRBJ2-1, the V gene TRBV5-1; possibly TRBD1 for D (6 bases). Germline V CDR1 and CDR2: SGHRS, YFSETQ. The CDR3 is made up of 13 amino acids. The V end lost 9 bases, the J end lost 4 bases, and 14 bases lay between the germline ends. CDR3 in DNA: TGCGCCACCTCGACTACAGGGTACAATGAGCAGTTCTTC. Residues: CATSTTGYNEQFF.

The chain carries TRBV20-1 and TRBJ2-5; 7 nucleotides align to TRBD2. In germline, CDR1 is DFQATT, CDR2 SNEGSKA (reference sequence). J lost 9 bases, V lost 3 bases, and 16 bases had no gene match. The CDR3 consists of 15 residues. This CDR3 is CSASRSREGGVAQYF. CDR3 sequence (DNA): TGCAGTGCTAGTCGGTCCAGGGAGGGAGGAGTGGCCCAGTACTTC.

The V gene is TRBV15, the J gene TRBJ2-2; D is possibly TRBD1 (5 bases). This CDR3 region has 17 residues. Per the germline V gene, CDR1 is LNHNV and CDR2 is YYDKDF (reference sequence). Trimming shortened V by 0 bases and J by 0 bases, and 11 bases separated the two germline ends. The CDR3 DNA is TGTGCCACCAGCAGAGACGCAGGGCCCGCGAACACCGGGGAGCTGTTTTTT. This gives the protein CATSRDAGPANTGELFF.

The rearrangement uses TRBV2 and TRBJ2-7; weak D call: TRBD1 (5 bases). Looked up from germline, CDR1 is SNHLY and CDR2 is FYNNEI. V lost 3 bases and J 4 bases, leaving 13 bases between the germline ends. The CDR3 consists of 14 residues. The CDR3 nucleotides read TGTGCCAGCAGTGATACAGGACGCGATTACGAGCAGTACTTC. Amino acid sequence: CASSDTGRDYEQYF.

The V gene is TRBV25-1, the J gene TRBJ2-7; the match to TRBD1 covers 9 bases. CDR1 and CDR2 (germline): MGHDK, SYGVNS. The CDR3 sequence is 15 residues long. J gave up 5 bases and V 1 base, and 6 bases lay outside the gene matches. For the CDR3, the DNA is TGTGCCAGCAGTGAATCCGGGACAGGGAACCACGAGCAGTACTTC. It yields the protein CASSESGTGNHEQYF.

The chain has TRBV2 and TRBJ1-4; 9 bases line up with TRBD1. The germline V gene has CDR1 SNHLY and CDR2 FYNNEI. The CDR3 sequence is 13 residues long. Trimming removed 11 bases from V and 6 bases from J; junction bases left unmatched: 7. The DNA of the CDR3 is TGTGCCGGGAATAGGGACAGGGATGAAAAACTGTTTTTT. This translates into CAGNRDRDEKLFF.

This chain joins TRBV12-3 or TRBV12-4 and TRBJ1-2; 10 bases agree with TRBD1. Losses at the gene ends were 3 bases for V and 8 bases for J; bases not matched to a gene: 3. The CDR3 contains 13 residues. In DNA, the CDR3 is TGTGCCAGCAGTTTGGGACAGGGGTTGGGCTACACCTTC. It yields the protein CASSLGQGLGYTF.

The chain carries TRBV7-2 and TRBJ1-6; TRBD1 is a possible D gene (6 bases). Between the trimmed V and J ends, which lost 5 bases and 8 bases, there was a span of 13 bases. Germline V gene lookup returns CDR1 SGHTA and CDR2 FQGNSA. The CDR3 covers 14 residues. The CDR3 DNA is TGTGCCAGCAGCACTCAGGGGCAGGATTCACCCCTCCACTTT. This encodes CASSTQGQDSPLHF.

This sequence joins TRBV5-4 and TRBJ1-4; D is possibly TRBD1 (6 bases). The germline V gene has CDR1 SGHNT and CDR2 YYREEE (reference sequence). The V gene lost 4 bases and the J gene lost 8 bases, with 18 bases spanning the gap. This CDR3 has 15 residues. Here the CDR3 reads CASSHTGQGSEKLFF. The CDR3 DNA reads as TGTGCCAGCAGCCACACGGGGCAGGGGAGCGAAAAACTGTTTTTT. Together with reference TRBV5-4 and TRBJ1-4, the CDR3 gives the full variable domain: ETGVTQSPTHLIKTRGQQVTLRCSSQSGHNTVSWYQQALGQGPQFIFQYYREEENGRGNFPPRFSGLQFPNYSSELNVNALELDDSALYLCASSHTGQGSEKLFFGSGTQLSVL.

V gene TRBV29-1 combines with J gene TRBJ2-7; no clear D gene. The CDR3 is 14 amino acids. Germline-derived CDR1 and CDR2 are SQVTM and ANQGSEA. Trimming shortened V by 7 bases and J by 4 bases, and 20 bases separated the two germline ends. CDR3 bases: TGCAGCGCCGGCGGTGGGCTTCAGCAGTACGAGCAGTACTTC. This sequence encodes CSAGGGLQQYEQYF.

This clone occurred once. This chain connects TRBV2 to TRBJ1-5; no clear D gene. Looked up from germline, CDR1 is SNHLY and CDR2 is FYNNEI. Trimming cost V 4 bases and J 0 bases, with 7 bases left between them. This CDR3 comprises 14 residues. The CDR3 region is CASSGLYSNQPQHF. As DNA, the CDR3 is TGTGCCAGCAGTGGACTGTATAGCAATCAGCCCCAGCATTTT. The complete variable domain, with remaining parts taken from reference TRBV2 and TRBJ1-5, reads EPEVTQTPSHQVTQMGQEVILRCVPISNHLYFYWYRQILGQKVEFLVSFYNNEISEKSEIFDDQFSVERPDGSNFTLKIRSTKLEDSAMYFCASSGLYSNQPQHFGDGTRLSIL.

This rearrangement joins TRBV5-1 to TRBJ2-3; 10 bases agree with TRBD2. In germline, CDR1 is SGHRS, CDR2 YFSETQ. The V segment lost 2 bases and the J segment 3 bases; nucleotides outside the gene matches: 3. The length of the CDR3 is 15 residues. CDR3 sequence reads: CASSLTSGVTDTQYF. CDR3 sequence (DNA): TGCGCCAGCAGCTTAACTAGCGGGGTGACAGATACGCAGTATTTT.

V gene TRBV4-1 combines with J gene TRBJ1-4, with D possibly being TRBD1 (5 bases). This CDR3 spans 14 amino acids. Germline-derived CDR1 and CDR2 are MGHRA and YSYEKL. The V and J ends lost 4 bases and 7 bases respectively, with 13 bases between them. This CDR3 reads CASSPQGSLEKLFF. CDR3 coding DNA: TGCGCCAGCAGCCCCCAGGGCAGCCTTGAAAAACTGTTTTTT.

The rearrangement uses TRBV7-8 and TRBJ1-2; 8 bases agree with TRBD1. CDR1 is SGHVS, CDR2 FQNEAQ, per germline. This CDR3 spans 13 amino acids. Trimming removed 1 base from V and 8 bases from J; junction bases left unmatched: 3. For the CDR3, the DNA is TGTGCCAGCAGCTTAGAGACAGGGGTAGGCTACACCTTC. Protein: CASSLETGVGYTF. Variable domain in full (rest from reference TRBV7-8 and TRBJ1-2): GAGVSQSPRYKVAKRGQDVALRCDPISGHVSLFWYQQALGQGPEFLTYFQNEAQLDKSGLPSDRFFAERPEGSVSTLKIQRTQQEDSAVYLCASSLETGVGYTFGSGTRLTVV.

The chain has TRBV5-1 and TRBJ2-1, with D possibly matching TRBD2 (6 bases). The V gene's germline CDR1 is SGHRS and CDR2 YFSETQ. Trimming cost V 6 bases and J 6 bases, with 16 bases left between them. CDR3 length: 14 residues. DNA of the CDR3: TGCGCCAGCAACTCGGGAGTACCAAGCAATGAGCAGTTCTTC. As protein: CASNSGVPSNEQFF.

The gene calls are TRBV11-2 and TRBJ2-1, with 10 bases that match TRBD2. Germline CDR1 is SGHAT and CDR2 is FQNNGV. The CDR3 contains 12 residues. The V gene end was trimmed by 5 bases and the J gene end by 11 bases; junction bases not matched to a gene: 3. The CDR3 DNA is TGTGCCAGCAGCCCGGGACTAGCGCAGCAGTTCTTC. Protein sequence: CASSPGLAQQFF.

The chain is built from TRBV13 and TRBJ2-7; 13 bases match TRBD2. Germline V lookup: CDR1 PRHDT, CDR2 FYEKMQ (reference sequence). CDR3 length: 19 residues. The V and J ends lost 4 bases and 0 bases, in that order; junction bases with no gene match: 12. The CDR3 region has the DNA TGTGCCAGCAGCTCCCGAAAACTAGCGGGGGGGTCCAGCTCCTACGAGCAGTACTTC. This gives the protein CASSSRKLAGGSSSYEQYF.

The chain carries TRBV5-1 and TRBJ1-5, with D maybe TRBD1 (6 bases). The CDR3 totals 16 residues. Trimming stripped 0 bases from V and 3 bases from J, with 13 bases between. CDR1 is SGHRS and CDR2 is YFSETQ in the germline V gene. The CDR3 nucleotides are TGCGCCAGCAGCTTGGATGGGGGGGCAGACAATCAGCCCCAGCATTTT. This codes for CASSLDGGADNQPQHF.

The rearrangement joins TRBV7-2 to TRBJ2-5, with 12 bases aligning to TRBD2. CDR3 length: 15 residues. Germline values: CDR1 SGHTA, CDR2 FQGNSA. The V and J ends lost 4 bases and 5 bases, in that order; junction bases with no gene match: 5. In DNA form, the CDR3 reads TGTGCCAGCAGCTCGCCTAGCGGGGGGGCTGAGACCCAGTACTTC. Translation: CASSSPSGGAETQYF.

CDR3: CASSFPGGLEQFF. For the CDR3, the DNA is TGTGCCAGCAGCTTTCCAGGGGGCCTTGAGCAGTTCTTC. This chain uses TRBV5-6 with TRBJ2-1, with 8 bases that match TRBD1. After removal of 2 bases from V and 9 bases from J, the junction contained 4 bases not matched to a gene. Germline CDR1 and CDR2: SGHDT and YYEEEE. The CDR3 spans 13 residues.

The genes are TRBV29-1 and TRBJ2-3; TRBD2 aligns across 8 bases. CDR1 is SQVTM and CDR2 is ANQGSEA in the germline V gene. The ends lost 6 bases at V and 4 bases at J; junction bases unmatched: 3. The CDR3 totals 12 residues. In DNA form, the CDR3 reads TGCAGCGTCGGACTAGCAGCAGATACGCAGTATTTT. As protein: CSVGLAADTQYF.